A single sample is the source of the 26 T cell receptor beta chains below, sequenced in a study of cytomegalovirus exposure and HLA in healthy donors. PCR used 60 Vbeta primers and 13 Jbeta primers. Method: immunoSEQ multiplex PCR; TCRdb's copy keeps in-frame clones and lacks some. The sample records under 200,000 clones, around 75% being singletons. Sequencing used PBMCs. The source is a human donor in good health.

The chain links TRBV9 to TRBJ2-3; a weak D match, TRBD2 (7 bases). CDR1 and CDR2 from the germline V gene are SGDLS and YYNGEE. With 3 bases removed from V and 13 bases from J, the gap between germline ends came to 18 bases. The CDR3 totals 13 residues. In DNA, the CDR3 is TGTGCCAGCAGCGAACACGGCGGGGGCCGGGAGTATTTT. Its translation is CASSEHGGGREYF.

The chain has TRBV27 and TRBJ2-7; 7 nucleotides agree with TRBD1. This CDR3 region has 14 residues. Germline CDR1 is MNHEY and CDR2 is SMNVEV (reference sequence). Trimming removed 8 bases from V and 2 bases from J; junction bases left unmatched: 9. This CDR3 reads CASRRSRGTYEQYF. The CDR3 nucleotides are TGTGCCAGCCGAAGGAGCAGGGGGACCTACGAGCAGTACTTC.

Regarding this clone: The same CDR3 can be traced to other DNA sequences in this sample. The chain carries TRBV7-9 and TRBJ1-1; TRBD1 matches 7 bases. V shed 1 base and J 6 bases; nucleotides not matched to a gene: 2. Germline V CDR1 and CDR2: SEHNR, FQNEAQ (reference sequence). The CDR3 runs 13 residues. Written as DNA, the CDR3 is TGTGCCAGCAGCTTAGAGGGGGCGTCTGAAGCTTTCTTT. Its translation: CASSLEGASEAFF.

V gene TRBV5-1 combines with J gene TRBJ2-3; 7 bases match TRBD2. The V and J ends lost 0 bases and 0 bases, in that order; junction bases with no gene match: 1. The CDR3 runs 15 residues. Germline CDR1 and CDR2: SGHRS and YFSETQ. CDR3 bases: TGCGCCAGCAGCTTGGAAGCGGGGAGCACAGATACGCAGTATTTT. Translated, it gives CASSLEAGSTDTQYF.

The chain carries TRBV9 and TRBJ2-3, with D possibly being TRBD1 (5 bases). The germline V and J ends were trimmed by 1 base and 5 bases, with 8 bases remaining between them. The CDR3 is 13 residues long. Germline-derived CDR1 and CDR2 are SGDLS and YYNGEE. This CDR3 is CASSVWQGDTQYF. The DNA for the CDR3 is TGTGCCAGCAGCGTATGGCAGGGAGATACGCAGTATTTT.

The CDR3 here is CASSLLAGGGYTF. As DNA, the CDR3 is TGCGCCAGCAGCTTGCTTGCGGGGGGAGGCTACACCTTC. J is TRBJ1-2 and V is TRBV5-1, with D possibly being TRBD1 (5 bases). The germline gives CDR1 SGHRS, CDR2 YFSETQ. Trimming took 1 base from V and 8 from J, leaving 12 bases between them. The CDR3 contains 13 residues. Supplemented by reference TRBV5-1 and TRBJ1-2, the full variable domain reads KAGVTQTPRYLIKTRGQQVTLSCSPISGHRSVSWYQQTPGQGLQFLFEYFSETQRNKGNFPGRFSGRQFSNSRSEMNVSTLELGDSALYLCASSLLAGGGYTFGSGTRLTVV.

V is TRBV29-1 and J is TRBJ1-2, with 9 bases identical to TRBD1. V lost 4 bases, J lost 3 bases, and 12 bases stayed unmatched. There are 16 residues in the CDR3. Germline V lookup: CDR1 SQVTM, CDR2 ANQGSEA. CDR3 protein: CSVGPGTGSKDYGYTF. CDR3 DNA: TGCAGCGTTGGCCCCGGGACAGGGAGCAAAGACTATGGCTACACCTTC.

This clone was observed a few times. The CDR3 DNA reads TGTGCCAGCAGTTACGATACGGGTGGGACCCAGTACTTC. It is translated as CASSYDTGGTQYF. This chain uses TRBV6-5 with TRBJ2-5; D ambiguous. The CDR3 loop spans 13 amino acids. Deletions cut 2 bases from V and 7 bases from J, with 11 bases between. The germline V gene has CDR1 MNHEY and CDR2 SVGAGI.

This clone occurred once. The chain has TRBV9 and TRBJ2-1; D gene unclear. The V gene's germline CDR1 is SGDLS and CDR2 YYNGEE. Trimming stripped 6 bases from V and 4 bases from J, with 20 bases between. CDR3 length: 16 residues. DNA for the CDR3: TGTGCCAGCACCTCCGATGTCCAGGCCCCGTACAATGAGCAGTTCTTC. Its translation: CASTSDVQAPYNEQFF.

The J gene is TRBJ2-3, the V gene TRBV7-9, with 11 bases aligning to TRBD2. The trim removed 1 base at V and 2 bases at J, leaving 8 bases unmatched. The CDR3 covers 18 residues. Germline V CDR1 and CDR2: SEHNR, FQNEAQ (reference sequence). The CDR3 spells CASSLVGGLAEFTDTQYF. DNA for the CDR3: TGTGCCAGCAGCTTAGTAGGGGGACTAGCGGAATTCACAGATACGCAGTATTTT. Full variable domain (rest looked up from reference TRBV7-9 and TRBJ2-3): DTGVSQNPRHKITKRGQNVTFRCDPISEHNRLYWYRQTLGQGPEFLTYFQNEAQLEKSRLLSDRFSAERPKGSFSTLEIQRTEQGDSAMYLCASSLVGGLAEFTDTQYFGPGTRLTVL.

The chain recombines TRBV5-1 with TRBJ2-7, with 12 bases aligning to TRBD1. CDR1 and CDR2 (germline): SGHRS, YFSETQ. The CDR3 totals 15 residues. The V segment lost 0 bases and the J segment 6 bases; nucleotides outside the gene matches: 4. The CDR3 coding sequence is TGCGCCAGCAGCTTGGAAAGGGACAGGGGGCTCGAGCAGTACTTC. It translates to CASSLERDRGLEQYF. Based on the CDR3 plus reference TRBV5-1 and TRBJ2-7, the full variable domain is KAGVTQTPRYLIKTRGQQVTLSCSPISGHRSVSWYQQTPGQGLQFLFEYFSETQRNKGNFPGRFSGRQFSNSRSEMNVSTLELGDSALYLCASSLERDRGLEQYFGPGTRLTVT.

The CDR3 sequence is CASSLGDRLNEKLFF. CDR3 coding DNA: TGTGCCAGCAGCTTGGGCGACAGGCTTAATGAAAAACTGTTTTTT. The rearrangement joins TRBV5-6 to TRBJ1-4; maybe TRBD1 (6 bases). Germline V gene data show CDR1 as SGHDT and CDR2 as YYEEEE. V lost 0 bases and J 4 bases, leaving 10 bases between the germline ends. The CDR3 covers 15 residues.

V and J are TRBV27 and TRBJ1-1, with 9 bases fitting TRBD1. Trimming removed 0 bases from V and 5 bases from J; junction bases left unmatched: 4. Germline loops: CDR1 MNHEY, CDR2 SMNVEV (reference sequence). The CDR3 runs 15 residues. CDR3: CASSLSQGADTEAFF. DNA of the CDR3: TGTGCCAGCAGTTTATCACAGGGGGCGGATACTGAAGCTTTCTTT.

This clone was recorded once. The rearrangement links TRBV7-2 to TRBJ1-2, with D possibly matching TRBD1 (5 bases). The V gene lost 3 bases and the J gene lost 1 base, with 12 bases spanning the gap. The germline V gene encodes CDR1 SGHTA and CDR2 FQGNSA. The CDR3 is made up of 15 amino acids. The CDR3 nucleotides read TGTGCCAGCAGCTTGGGAGGGGCTAGTAACTATGGCTACACCTTC. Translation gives CASSLGGASNYGYTF.

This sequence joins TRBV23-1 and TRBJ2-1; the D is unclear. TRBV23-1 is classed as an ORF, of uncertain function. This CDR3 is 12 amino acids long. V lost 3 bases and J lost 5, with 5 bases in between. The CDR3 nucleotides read TGCGCCAGCAGTCATCCCGACAATGAGCAGTTCTTC. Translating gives CASSHPDNEQFF.

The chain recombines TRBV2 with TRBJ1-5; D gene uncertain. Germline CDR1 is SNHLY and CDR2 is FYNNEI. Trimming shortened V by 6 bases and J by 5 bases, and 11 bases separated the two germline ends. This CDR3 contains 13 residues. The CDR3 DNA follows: TGTGCCAGCAGGGAGCTACCGGATCAGCCCCAGCATTTT. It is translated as CASRELPDQPQHF.

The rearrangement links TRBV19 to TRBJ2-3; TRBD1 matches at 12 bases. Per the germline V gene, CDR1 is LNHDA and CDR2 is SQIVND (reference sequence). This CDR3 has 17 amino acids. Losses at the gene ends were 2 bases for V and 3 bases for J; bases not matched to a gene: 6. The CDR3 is CASSILGTGGSTDTQYF. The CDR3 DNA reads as TGTGCCAGTAGTATACTTGGGACAGGGGGCTCGACAGATACGCAGTATTTT.

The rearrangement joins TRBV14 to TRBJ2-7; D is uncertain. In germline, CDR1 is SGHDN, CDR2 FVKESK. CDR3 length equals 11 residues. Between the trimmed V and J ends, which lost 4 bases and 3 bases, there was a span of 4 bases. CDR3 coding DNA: TGTGCCAGCAGCCTCTACTACGAGCAGTACTTC. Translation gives CASSLYYEQYF.

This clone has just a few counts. The CDR3 is CASSYAQQGFPYGYTF. The CDR3, as DNA: TGTGCCAGCAGTTACGCGCAACAGGGGTTCCCCTATGGCTACACCTTC. The chain carries TRBV6-5 and TRBJ1-2; TRBD1 agrees at 7 bases. The V gene's germline CDR1 is MNHEY and CDR2 SVGAGI. J gave up 4 bases and V 2 bases, and 10 bases lay outside the gene matches. There are 16 residues in the CDR3.

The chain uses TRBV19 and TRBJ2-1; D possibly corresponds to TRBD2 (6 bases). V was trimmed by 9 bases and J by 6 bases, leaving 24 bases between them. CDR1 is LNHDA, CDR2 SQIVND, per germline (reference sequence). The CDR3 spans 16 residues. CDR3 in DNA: TGTGCCAGCCCCTTGGGACTCCGTAAAAAGGGCAATGAGCAGTTCTTC. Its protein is CASPLGLRKKGNEQFF.

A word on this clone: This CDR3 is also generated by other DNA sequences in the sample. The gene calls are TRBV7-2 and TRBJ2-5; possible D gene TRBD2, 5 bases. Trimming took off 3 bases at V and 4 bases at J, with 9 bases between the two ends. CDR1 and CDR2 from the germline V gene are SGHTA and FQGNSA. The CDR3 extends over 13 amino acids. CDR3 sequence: CASSLEGGETQYF. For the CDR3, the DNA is TGTGCCAGCAGCTTGGAAGGAGGAGAGACCCAGTACTTC.

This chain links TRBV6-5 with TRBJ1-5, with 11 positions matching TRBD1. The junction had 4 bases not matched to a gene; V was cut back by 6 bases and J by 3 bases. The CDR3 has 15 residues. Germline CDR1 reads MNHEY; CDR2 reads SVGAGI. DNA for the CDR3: TGTGCCAGCAGCGGGGACAGGGGGTCCAATCAGCCCCAGCATTTT. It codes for CASSGDRGSNQPQHF.

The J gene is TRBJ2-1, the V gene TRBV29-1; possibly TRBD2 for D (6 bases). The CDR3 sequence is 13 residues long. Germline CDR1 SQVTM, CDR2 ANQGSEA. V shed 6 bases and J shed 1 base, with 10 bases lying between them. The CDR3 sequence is CSVRGESYNEQFF. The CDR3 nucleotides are TGCAGCGTCCGCGGGGAGTCCTACAATGAGCAGTTCTTC.

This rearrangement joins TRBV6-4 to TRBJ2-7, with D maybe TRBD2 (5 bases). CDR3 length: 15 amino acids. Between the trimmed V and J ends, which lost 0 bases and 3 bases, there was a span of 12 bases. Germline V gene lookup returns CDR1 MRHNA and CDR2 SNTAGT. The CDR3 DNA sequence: TGTGCCAGCAGTGACTCGAAGTTCGGGATCTACGAGCAGTACTTC. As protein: CASSDSKFGIYEQYF.

The CDR3 DNA is TGCGCCAGCAGCCAAGATTGGACCGGGGTCTACAATGAGCAGTTCTTC. Protein: CASSQDWTGVYNEQFF. J is TRBJ2-1 and V is TRBV4-3; D is perhaps TRBD2 (5 bases). CDR1 LGHNA and CDR2 YSLEER come from the germline V gene. V lost 0 bases to trimming and J lost 3 bases, with 12 bases between them. This CDR3 contains 16 residues.

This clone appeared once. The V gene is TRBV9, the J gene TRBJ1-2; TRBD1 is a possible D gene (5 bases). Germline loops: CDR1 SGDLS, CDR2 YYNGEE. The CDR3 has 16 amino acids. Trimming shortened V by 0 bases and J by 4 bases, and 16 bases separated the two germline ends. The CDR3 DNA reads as TGTGCCAGCAGCGTAGATGGGGGGGTCATAGGCTATGGCTACACCTTC. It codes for CASSVDGGVIGYGYTF.